This paragraph covers one T cell receptor beta chain sequence. Its specificity is unknown. The sample originates from a study of PD-1 blockade in classical Hodgkin lymphoma. Study-level results: Exclusion was the outcome for patients who began nivolumab under 1 year after ASCT.

CDR3 length: 12 residues. Germline loops: CDR1 MNHEY, CDR2 SVGAGI. V was pared by 6 bases and J by 8 bases, with 5 bases of the junction left unmatched. Following autologous stem cell transplantation, relapse occurred in every patient, and exposure to brentuximab vedotin varied. TCRdb keeps only in-frame clones here, not all; method: immunoSEQ multiplex PCR. Of fewer than 50,000 clones listed, 88% are singletons. Sequenced material: peripheral blood mononuclear cells (PBMCs), taken at baseline. The receptor's source is a human donor with classical Hodgkin lymphoma. The chain uses TRBV6-5 and TRBJ2-7; 9 bases are shared with TRBD1. CDR3 nucleotide sequence: TGTGCCAGCAGCCAAGGACAGGGGAAGCAGTACTTC. This sequence encodes CASSQGQGKQYF.